Presented here are 23 T cell receptor beta chains from one specimen sequenced in a study of Tregs in tolerant kidney transplant recipients. Clones were read by immunoSEQ multiplex PCR, and TCRdb kept only the in-frame ones, dropping some. Seen here are roughly 86,000 clones, 90% to 95% observed once, and the top ten hold around 1.6%. Recipients received nonmyeloablative bone marrow transplants from related graft donors, with transient mixed chimerism. The material was CD4+ T cells from blood (PBMCs), obtained 12 months after the transplant. The receptor set was obtained from a human patient who received a combined kidney and bone marrow transplant. Some of the T cells might come from the graft donor.

This clone has just one count. The rearrangement uses TRBV11-3 and TRBJ1-2; D unresolved. CDR1 and CDR2 (germline): SGHNT, YENEEA. The CDR3 extends over 15 amino acids. The ends were cut back, 6 bases at V and 4 bases at J, with 18 bases in the middle. In DNA form, the CDR3 reads TGTGCCAGCAGTGGGGAAGGGCGCGGGTCCTATGGCTACACCTTC. It codes for CASSGEGRGSYGYTF.

This clone was observed a handful of times. The chain employs TRBV19 and TRBJ1-1, with 10 bases aligning to TRBD1. The junction had 7 bases not matched to a gene; V was cut back by 5 bases and J by 4 bases. The CDR3 runs to 15 residues. Germline-derived CDR1 and CDR2 are LNHDA and SQIVND (reference sequence). CDR3 protein: CASSGDRGRVTEAFF. CDR3 DNA: TGTGCCAGTAGTGGCGACAGGGGGCGGGTCACTGAAGCTTTCTTT.

The chain employs TRBV2 and TRBJ2-7; TRBD2 matches at 8 bases. This CDR3 contains 14 residues. The germline V gene encodes CDR1 SNHLY and CDR2 FYNNEI. With V trimmed by 5 bases and J by 2 bases, 5 bases remained unmatched. DNA of the CDR3: TGTGCCAGCAGTCTAACTAGCGGTACCTACGAGCAGTACTTC. It codes for CASSLTSGTYEQYF.

The chain links TRBV7-2 to TRBJ1-1; possibly TRBD1 for D (6 bases). Germline V gives CDR1 SGHTA, CDR2 FQGNSA. V was clipped by 3 bases and J by 1 base, with 15 bases between them. The CDR3 covers 16 residues. The CDR3 sequence: CASSLMAGDKNTEAFF. The CDR3 region has the DNA TGTGCCAGCAGCTTGATGGCAGGGGATAAGAACACTGAAGCTTTCTTT.

V usage is TRBV7-2 and J usage is TRBJ1-1; the match to TRBD1 covers 7 bases. This CDR3 has 11 residues. V lost 5 bases and J lost 10; bases outside the gene matches: 4. Germline V gene lookup returns CDR1 SGHTA and CDR2 FQGNSA. DNA of the CDR3: TGTGCCAGCAGCCAGGGGGACAGAGCTTTCTTT. Amino acids: CASSQGDRAFF. Filled out from reference TRBV7-2 and TRBJ1-1, the complete variable domain reads GAGVSQSPSNKVTEKGKDVELRCDPISGHTALYWYRQSLGQGLEFLIYFQGNSAPDKSGLPSDRFSAERTGGSVSTLTIQRTQQEDSAVYLCASSQGDRAFFGQGTRLTVV.

In its sample, this clone was seen once. The J gene is TRBJ2-2, the V gene TRBV27, with 13 bases identical to TRBD2. V lost 5 bases, J lost 4 bases, and 4 bases stayed unmatched. Germline CDR1 MNHEY, CDR2 SMNVEV (reference sequence). CDR3 size: 16 residues. The CDR3 region has the DNA TGTGCCAGCAGTAGACTAGCGGGAGGATCCACCGGGGAGCTGTTTTTT. Translated: CASSRLAGGSTGELFF.

This clone was detected only once. The chain carries TRBV18 and TRBJ1-5, with D uncertain. This CDR3 has 13 amino acids. Between the trimmed V and J ends, which lost 4 bases and 2 bases, there was a span of 6 bases. The germline CDR1 and CDR2 sequences are KGHSH and LQKENI. The chain's CDR3 is CASSRGGNQPQHF. The CDR3 DNA reads TGTGCCAGCTCACGGGGAGGCAATCAGCCCCAGCATTTT.

CDR3 residues: CSVRSPSGGNTIYF. DNA for the CDR3: TGCAGCGTTCGTTCTCCGTCAGGTGGAAACACCATATATTTT. The J gene is TRBJ1-3, the V gene TRBV29-1; D uncertain. Germline values: CDR1 SQVTM, CDR2 ANQGSEA. V was trimmed by 5 bases and J by 3 bases, leaving 14 bases between them. The CDR3 is 14 residues long.

The V and J genes are TRBV7-9 and TRBJ2-4, with D tentatively TRBD2 (6 bases). Per germline, CDR1 SEHNR and CDR2 FQNEAQ (reference sequence). V lost 5 bases, J lost 7 bases, and 15 bases lay in between. This CDR3 region has 14 residues. The CDR3 loop is CASSTTVRGNIQYF. CDR3 sequence (DNA): TGTGCCAGCAGCACGACGGTACGGGGGAACATTCAGTACTTC. The full variable domain, in which reference TRBV7-9 and TRBJ2-4 provide the parts outside the CDR3, is DTGVSQNPRHKITKRGQNVTFRCDPISEHNRLYWYRQTLGQGPEFLTYFQNEAQLEKSRLLSDRFSAERPKGSFSTLEIQRTEQGDSAMYLCASSTTVRGNIQYFGAGTRLSVL.

The V and J genes are TRBV5-6 and TRBJ1-2; tentatively, D is TRBD1 (5 bases). The germline V and J ends were trimmed by 0 bases and 7 bases, with 22 bases remaining between them. The CDR3 contains 17 residues. The V gene's germline CDR1 is SGHDT and CDR2 YYEEEE. This chain's CDR3 is CASSLVEAQGSLFGYTF. The CDR3 region has the DNA TGTGCCAGCAGCTTGGTTGAGGCCCAGGGATCCCTATTTGGCTACACCTTC.

V usage is TRBV6-6 and J usage is TRBJ2-7; D gene ambiguous. The V end lost 6 bases, the J end lost 1 base, and 4 bases lay between the germline ends. The CDR3 spans 11 residues. Germline V gene data show CDR1 as MNHNY and CDR2 as SVGAGI (reference sequence). CDR3 in amino acids: CASSPSYEQYF. The CDR3 region has the DNA TGTGCCAGCAGCCCGTCCTACGAGCAGTACTTC.

J is TRBJ2-7 and V is TRBV4-3; TRBD1 aligns across 11 bases. Germline CDR1 reads LGHNA; CDR2 reads YSLEER. J was trimmed by 4 bases and V by 1 base; bases with no gene match: 6. CDR3 length equals 16 residues. This chain's CDR3 is CASSQAAGTGGYEQYF. CDR3 bases: TGCGCCAGCAGCCAAGCCGCCGGGACAGGGGGTTACGAGCAGTACTTC.

The CDR3 DNA is TGTGCCAGCAGTGATAGAGGAACGGGACAAGGCTACGAGCAGTACTTC. Protein sequence: CASSDRGTGQGYEQYF. The V gene is TRBV27, the J gene TRBJ2-7; weak D call: TRBD1 (6 bases). In germline, CDR1 is MNHEY, CDR2 SMNVEV (reference sequence). The V end lost 5 bases, the J end lost 3 bases, and 20 bases lay between the germline ends. The length of the CDR3 is 16 residues.

In this sample, this clone turned up once. The CDR3 DNA sequence: TGTGCCAGCAGCTTATGGGCAGGGGAAAATGAAAAACTGTTTTTT. Amino acid sequence: CASSLWAGENEKLFF. The V and J genes are TRBV7-6 and TRBJ1-4; perhaps TRBD1 as D (6 bases). Germline CDR1 is SGHVS and CDR2 is FNYEAQ. The CDR3 totals 15 residues. V was trimmed by 2 bases and J by 5 bases, leaving 12 bases between them. The full variable domain, its missing parts supplied by reference TRBV7-6 and TRBJ1-4, is GAGVSQSPRYKVTKRGQDVALRCDPISGHVSLYWYRQALGQGPEFLTYFNYEAQQDKSGLPNDRFSAERPEGSISTLTIQRTEQRDSAMYRCASSLWAGENEKLFFGSGTQLSVL.

This chain uses TRBV11-2 with TRBJ2-1, with 13 bases identical to TRBD2. V lost 3 bases to trimming and J lost 8 bases; unmatched junction nucleotides: 7. The CDR3 extends over 16 amino acids. The germline V gene encodes CDR1 SGHAT and CDR2 FQNNGV. The CDR3 region is CASSFEGLAGIDEQFF. The CDR3 DNA reads as TGTGCCAGCAGCTTCGAGGGACTAGCGGGAATCGATGAGCAGTTCTTC.

This clone was recorded once. The V and J genes are TRBV14 and TRBJ1-6; tentative D call: TRBD1 (5 bases). The CDR3 loop spans 16 amino acids. The germline CDR1 and CDR2 sequences are SGHDN and FVKESK. V was shortened by 1 base and J by 2 bases, with 9 bases between the two germline ends. The CDR3 here is CASSQVGGTYNSPLHF. DNA of the CDR3: TGTGCCAGCAGCCAAGTGGGGGGGACCTATAATTCACCCCTCCACTTT. The complete variable domain, with remaining parts taken from reference TRBV14 and TRBJ1-6, reads EAGVTQFPSHSVIEKGQTVTLRCDPISGHDNLYWYRRVMGKEIKFLLHFVKESKQDESGMPNNRFLAERTGGTYSTLKVQPAELEDSGVYFCASSQVGGTYNSPLHFGNGTRLTVT.

J is TRBJ2-6 and V is TRBV18; 12 bases fit TRBD2. V was clipped by 3 bases and J by 1 base; unmatched bases: 16. The CDR3 sequence is 22 residues long. The germline V gene has CDR1 KGHSH and CDR2 LQKENI. The CDR3 loop reads CASSPRYTKTSGRLSGANVLTF. The CDR3 DNA is TGTGCCAGCTCACCTCGGTACACGAAGACTAGCGGGAGACTGTCTGGGGCCAACGTCCTGACTTTC.

The rearrangement links TRBV5-4 to TRBJ2-2; TRBD1 matches at 7 bases. The CDR3 is made up of 14 amino acids. Germline values: CDR1 SGHNT, CDR2 YYREEE (reference sequence). After removal of 3 bases from V and 6 bases from J, the junction contained 5 bases not matched to a gene. CDR3 protein: CASSSRGGAGELFF. DNA of the CDR3: TGTGCCAGCAGCTCTCGAGGGGGCGCCGGGGAGCTGTTTTTT. The full variable domain, its missing parts supplied by reference TRBV5-4 and TRBJ2-2, is ETGVTQSPTHLIKTRGQQVTLRCSSQSGHNTVSWYQQALGQGPQFIFQYYREEENGRGNFPPRFSGLQFPNYSSELNVNALELDDSALYLCASSSRGGAGELFFGEGSRLTVL.

The chain carries TRBV29-1 and TRBJ2-1; 9 nucleotides agree with TRBD1. Germline values: CDR1 SQVTM, CDR2 ANQGSEA. Trimming cost V 4 bases and J 3 bases; bases outside gene matches: 1. The CDR3 covers 13 residues. The CDR3 reads CSVAGQGYNEQFF. The CDR3 nucleotides read TGCAGCGTTGCGGGACAGGGCTACAATGAGCAGTTCTTC.

J is TRBJ1-6 and V is TRBV7-3; a weak D match, TRBD1 (5 bases). The CDR3 covers 15 residues. Germline values: CDR1 SGHTA, CDR2 FQGTGA. Trimming left V 0 bases short and J 10 bases short, with 13 bases between. The DNA for the CDR3 is TGTGCCAGCAGCTTAACCAGGGATATCAACTCACCCCTCCACTTT. Its protein product is CASSLTRDINSPLHF.

This rearrangement joins TRBV27 to TRBJ1-1; D possibly corresponds to TRBD1 (5 bases). This CDR3 is 16 amino acids long. From germline, CDR1 is MNHEY and CDR2 SMNVEV (reference sequence). The V end lost 2 bases, the J end lost 4 bases, and 17 bases lay between the germline ends. The CDR3 here is CASSLRPGIDLTEAFF. In DNA, the CDR3 is TGTGCCAGCAGTTTAAGGCCAGGGATTGACCTCACTGAAGCTTTCTTT.

The rearrangement joins TRBV5-4 to TRBJ1-3; 7 bases align to TRBD1. This CDR3 is built from 16 residues. Trimming at V came to 5 bases and at J to 4 bases, leaving 12 bases not matched to a gene. Germline-derived CDR1 and CDR2 are SGHNT and YYREEE (reference sequence). DNA for the CDR3: TGTGCCAGCAGTCGAGAACCGGGACAGCAAGGAAACACCATATATTTT. Its translation: CASSREPGQQGNTIYF.

The chain carries TRBV30 and TRBJ2-7; TRBD2 matches 7 bases. The CDR3 consists of 14 residues. Germline CDR1 GTSNPN, CDR2 SVGIG (reference sequence). Germline trimming cut 4 bases from V and 7 bases from J; bases unmatched to any gene: 13. CDR3 protein: CAWTPGLLYVEQYF. The DNA of the CDR3 is TGTGCCTGGACTCCGGGACTACTGTACGTAGAGCAGTACTTC.